The T cell receptor beta chain under discussion was sequenced for a study of shared clonotypes between healthy human individuals. General study points: It was expected that sequencing depth would affect clonotype sharing among donors.

Trimming took 2 bases from V and 8 from J, leaving 16 bases between them. Germline V lookup: CDR1 SGDLS, CDR2 YYNGEE. The CDR3 is 14 amino acids. Clones were read by immunoSEQ multiplex PCR, and TCRdb kept only the in-frame ones, dropping some. The table records about 2,500,000 clones, around 90% of them present only once. With respect to this clone: No antigen is known for it.

The TCR originated in a man aged 18 to 29 in good health. V usage is TRBV9 and J usage is TRBJ1-2; D gene unclear. The sequenced sample consisted of naive CD4+ T cells sorted from blood. Described subset: CD45RA+ positively selected. The CDR3 nucleotides are TGTGCCAGCAGCGTTGGCAGTAATTCGGGAGGCTACACCTTC. Its translation is CASSVGSNSGGYTF.